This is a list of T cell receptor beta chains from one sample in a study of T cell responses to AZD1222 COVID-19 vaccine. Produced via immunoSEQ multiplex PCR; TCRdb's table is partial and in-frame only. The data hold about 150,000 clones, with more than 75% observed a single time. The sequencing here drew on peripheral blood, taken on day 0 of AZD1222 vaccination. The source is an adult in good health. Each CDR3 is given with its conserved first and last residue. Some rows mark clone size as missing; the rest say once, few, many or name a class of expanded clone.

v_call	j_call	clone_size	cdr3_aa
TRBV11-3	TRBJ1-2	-	CASSPSGTGNYGYTF
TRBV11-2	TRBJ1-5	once	CASSLDGEGVPQHF
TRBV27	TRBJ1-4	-	CASSPRRSNEKLFF
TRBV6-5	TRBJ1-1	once	CASSYNRNTEAFF
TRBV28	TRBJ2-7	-	CASSLNEQYF
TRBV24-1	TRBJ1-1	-	CATSDPGRAEAFF
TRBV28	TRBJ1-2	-	CASSRPGRQDLYGYTF
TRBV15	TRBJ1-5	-	CATSRSQFDTGRRQPQHF
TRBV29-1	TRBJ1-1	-	CSGQVTEAFF
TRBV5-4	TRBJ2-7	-	CASSLATKGELEQYF
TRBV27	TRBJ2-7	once	CASSSQGVGTYEQYF
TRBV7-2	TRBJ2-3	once	CASSFEGGGTDTQYF
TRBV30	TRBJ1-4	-	CAWSGGRDEKLFF
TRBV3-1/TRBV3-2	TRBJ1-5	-	CASSQDPARGQPQHF
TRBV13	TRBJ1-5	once	CASSTGVHQPQHF
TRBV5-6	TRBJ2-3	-	CASSLAGEEDTQYF
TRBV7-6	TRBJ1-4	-	CASSLRQATNEKLFF
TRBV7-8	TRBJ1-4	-	CASSKWTDMAEKLFF
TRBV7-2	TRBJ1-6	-	CASSYTGTGVSPLHF
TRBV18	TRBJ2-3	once	CASSEERGLSTDTQYF
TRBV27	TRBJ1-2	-	CASSLQGANYGYTF
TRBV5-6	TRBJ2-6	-	CASFDTLSSGANVLTF